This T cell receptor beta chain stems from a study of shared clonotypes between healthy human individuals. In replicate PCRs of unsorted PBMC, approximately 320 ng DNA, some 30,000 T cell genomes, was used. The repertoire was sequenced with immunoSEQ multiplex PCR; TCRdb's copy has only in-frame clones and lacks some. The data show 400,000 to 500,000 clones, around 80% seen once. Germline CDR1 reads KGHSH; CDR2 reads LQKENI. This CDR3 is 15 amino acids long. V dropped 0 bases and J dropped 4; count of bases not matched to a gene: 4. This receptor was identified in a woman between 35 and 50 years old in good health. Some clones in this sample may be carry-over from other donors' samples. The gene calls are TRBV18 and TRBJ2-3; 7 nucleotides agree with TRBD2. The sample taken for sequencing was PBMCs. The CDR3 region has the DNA TGTGCCAGCTCACCACCCGAGCGGGGTCCAGATACGCAGTATTTT. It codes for CASSPPERGPDTQYF.